The 3 T cell receptor beta chains listed next were all sequenced from one sample in a study of neurological immune-mediated disorders. TCRdb redid the calling of the 5' RACE reads with MiXCR, one entry per CDR3 protein. The table has approximately 46,000 distinct CDR3 sequences, about 9.3% seen once; the top ten hold approximately 5%. The sequencing sample was made of PBMCs. Receptors originate from a man between 65 and 85 years old with HTLV-1-associated myelopathy (HAM/TSP).

This clonotype was seen repeatedly, ten times or more. The genes are TRBV4-3 and TRBJ2-3; no firm D call. Germline V gene lookup returns CDR1 LGHNA and CDR2 YSLEER. V was shortened by 1 base and J by 1 base, with 9 bases between the two germline ends. The CDR3 loop spans 15 amino acids. The CDR3 region is CASSQGVGGTDTQYF. CDR3 in DNA: TGCGCCAGCAGCCAAGGAGTTGGCGGCACAGATACGCAGTATTTT.

This clonotype occurred many times. The chain uses TRBV29-1 and TRBJ2-7, with D tentatively TRBD1 or TRBD2 (5 bases each). CDR1 SQVTM and CDR2 ANQGSEA come from the germline V gene. The CDR3 spans 13 residues. V shed 8 bases and J shed 3 bases, with 17 bases lying between them. Written as DNA, the CDR3 is TGCAGCTCTATGACGGGACCGGGCTACGAGCAGTACTTC. Translated, it gives CSSMTGPGYEQYF.

As concerns this clonotype: A much bigger clone sits one base away, suggesting this may be a read error. This rearrangement joins TRBV5-4 to TRBJ1-2; D call uncertain. This CDR3 is 15 amino acids long. Germline CDR1 is SGHNT and CDR2 is YYREEE (reference sequence). For the CDR3, the DNA is TGTGCCAGCAACTTGTTTGCAGGATCTAACTATGGCTACACCTTC. It translates to CASNLFAGSNYGYTF. Full variable domain (remainder filled in from reference TRBV5-4 and TRBJ1-2): ETGVTQSPTHLIKTRGQQVTLRCSSQSGHNTVSWYQQALGQGPQFIFQYYREEENGRGNFPPRFSGLQFPNYSSELNVNALELDDSALYLCASNLFAGSNYGYTFGSGTRLTVV.